This T cell receptor (beta chain) was sequenced in a study of T cells in Graves' hyperthyroidism and ophthalmopathy. Study-wide findings and caveats: Blood held most thyroid clonotypes expanded above 0.001 frequency.

RNA transcripts served as the template for amplifying TCR beta CDR3 regions. With the HTBI primer set, the TCR CDR3 went through a first round of RT-PCR. TCRdb itself ran the multiplex PCR reads through MiXCR, one entry per CDR3 protein. The sample has around 700,000 distinct CDR3 sequences; 18% are singletons. Hyperthyroidism patients were newly diagnosed, had disease duration under 2 months, and were aged 18 to 65 years. Exclusion followed for patients with uncontrolled infection, other autoimmune disease, pregnancy or lactation. Sampled blood dates from first hyperthyroidism diagnosis, and it precedes any ophthalmopathy symptoms. Comments on this clonotype: Its antigen remains unknown.

The CDR3 has 13 amino acids. Between the trimmed V and J ends, which lost 5 bases and 0 bases, there was a span of 8 bases. Germline V gene sequence: CDR1 MNHNS, CDR2 SASEGT. The chain joins TRBV6-1 to TRBJ2-7; the D gene is possibly TRBD1 (5 bases). Source material: blood. The sequence derives from a woman between 50 and 59 years old with Graves' hyperthyroidism that later progressed to Graves' ophthalmopathy. CDR3 sequence: CASSTDSSYEQYF. The CDR3 DNA sequence: TGTGCCAGCAGTACAGACAGCTCCTACGAGCAGTACTTC.